The 20 T cell receptor beta chains reported below all come from one sample, sequenced in a study of blood T cell repertoires in COVID-19. Sequencing was performed with immunoSEQ multiplex PCR; in TCRdb, only in-frame clones are kept and a portion is missing. The sample includes under 130,000 clones, roughly 89% seen only once; the top ten take about a sixth. Sequenced: peripheral blood. Receptors were obtained from a woman aged 80 or over in a cohort sampled during active COVID-19.

This sequence joins TRBV11-2 and TRBJ1-4; no clear D gene. This CDR3 spans 15 amino acids. The ends were cut back, 5 bases at V and 6 bases at J, with 16 bases in the middle. The V gene's germline CDR1 is SGHAT and CDR2 FQNNGV. The CDR3 loop is CASSRLPNGDEKLFF. CDR3 in DNA: TGTGCCAGCAGCCGCTTACCAAACGGGGATGAAAAACTGTTTTTT.

This chain connects TRBV7-9 to TRBJ1-1; D gene unclear. V shed 4 bases and J shed 3 bases, with 6 bases lying between them. There are 12 residues in the CDR3. Germline V gene sequence: CDR1 SEHNR, CDR2 FQNEAQ (reference sequence). DNA for the CDR3: TGTGCCAGCAGCTCGGTTCACACTGAAGCTTTCTTT. Translation gives CASSSVHTEAFF. The entire variable domain, with the rest obtained from reference TRBV7-9 and TRBJ1-1, is as follows: DTGVSQNPRHKITKRGQNVTFRCDPISEHNRLYWYRQTLGQGPEFLTYFQNEAQLEKSRLLSDRFSAERPKGSFSTLEIQRTEQGDSAMYLCASSSVHTEAFFGQGTRLTVV.

This chain links TRBV27 with TRBJ2-1, with TRBD1 identical over 10 bases. Trimming cost V 5 bases and J 4 bases; bases outside gene matches: 2. Looked up from germline, CDR1 is MNHEY and CDR2 is SMNVEV (reference sequence). The CDR3 loop spans 14 amino acids. This CDR3 reads CASSGDRGYNEQFF. CDR3 DNA: TGTGCCAGCAGTGGGGACAGGGGATACAATGAGCAGTTCTTC.

Only one count was recorded for this clone. The V gene is TRBV7-6, the J gene TRBJ2-1, with a weak D call TRBD2 (6 bases). The CDR3 has 17 amino acids. Germline lookup yields CDR1 SGHVS and CDR2 FNYEAQ. Trimming cost V 5 bases and J 4 bases, with 21 bases left between them. As DNA, the CDR3 is TGTGCCAGCAGCCCATCCACCCGGACTACAACTTACAATGAGCAGTTCTTC. This translates into CASSPSTRTTTYNEQFF.

J is TRBJ2-1 and V is TRBV19; tentative D call: TRBD2 (7 bases). Trimming stripped 3 bases from V and 2 bases from J, with 11 bases between. Germline-derived CDR1 and CDR2 are LNHDA and SQIVND (reference sequence). The CDR3 runs to 15 residues. CDR3 bases: TGTGCCAGTAGTATCCTCGGGGGGCCCTACAATGAGCAGTTCTTC. Protein sequence: CASSILGGPYNEQFF.

CDR3 sequence: CASSIQGEETQYF. The CDR3 DNA is TGTGCCAGCAGCATACAGGGGGAAGAGACCCAGTACTTC. The V gene is TRBV7-9, the J gene TRBJ2-5; TRBD1 matches 8 bases. The CDR3 runs 13 residues. Germline V gives CDR1 SEHNR, CDR2 FQNEAQ (reference sequence). The V segment lost 5 bases and the J segment 3 bases; nucleotides outside the gene matches: 2.

This chain connects TRBV19 to TRBJ2-1; 14 nucleotides align to TRBD2. Germline V gene data show CDR1 as LNHDA and CDR2 as SQIVND (reference sequence). The CDR3 is made up of 19 amino acids. J lost 4 bases, V lost 3 bases, and 11 bases had no gene match. The CDR3 DNA sequence: TGTGCCAGTAGTATTTCCGGGACTAGCGGGGGAATGCATTACAATGAGCAGTTCTTC. This translates into CASSISGTSGGMHYNEQFF.

The gene calls are TRBV3-1 (or the pseudogene TRBV3-2) and TRBJ1-6, with a tentative D call TRBD1 (6 bases). Trimming stripped 1 base from V and 8 bases from J, with 9 bases between. CDR1 is LGHDT and CDR2 is YNNKEL in the germline V gene (reference sequence). The CDR3 consists of 14 residues. CDR3 amino acids: CASSQVGADSPLHF. The CDR3 nucleotides read TGTGCCAGCAGCCAAGTGGGGGCTGATTCACCCCTCCACTTT.

V and J are TRBV20-1 and TRBJ2-7; 11 bases fit TRBD1. J lost 3 bases, V lost 3 bases, and 7 bases had no gene match. The CDR3 is 15 residues long. CDR1 is DFQATT and CDR2 is SNEGSKA in the germline V gene (reference sequence). The CDR3 reads CSASRGTGGIYEQYF. The DNA of the CDR3 is TGCAGTGCTAGTAGGGGGACAGGGGGTATCTACGAGCAGTACTTC.

The chain combines TRBV3-1 (or the pseudogene TRBV3-2) with TRBJ1-2; 7 nucleotides agree with TRBD1. After removal of 4 bases from V and 4 bases from J, the junction contained 3 bases not matched to a gene. CDR1 and CDR2 from the germline V gene are LGHDT and YNNKEL (reference sequence). This CDR3 has 13 residues. The DNA for the CDR3 is TGTGCCAGCAGCCCGACAGGGACCTATGGCTACACCTTC. Amino acid sequence: CASSPTGTYGYTF.

V usage is TRBV19 and J usage is TRBJ1-5; D is uncertain. Trimming removed 4 bases from V and 5 bases from J, with 12 bases in between. From germline, CDR1 is LNHDA and CDR2 SQIVND (reference sequence). The CDR3 extends over 14 amino acids. CDR3 in DNA: TGTGCCAGTAGTACCCTTATCGGGTATCAGCCCCAGCATTTT. Protein: CASSTLIGYQPQHF.

The chain combines TRBV10-3 with TRBJ1-1, with D maybe TRBD1 (5 bases). Per germline, CDR1 ENHRY and CDR2 SYGVKD. Trimming stripped 2 bases from V and 0 bases from J, with 10 bases between. The CDR3 spans 15 residues. The CDR3 reads CAISEGQGMNTEAFF. DNA for the CDR3: TGTGCCATCAGTGAGGGGCAGGGAATGAACACTGAAGCTTTCTTT.

This chain joins TRBV3-1 (or the pseudogene TRBV3-2) and TRBJ1-3; TRBD1 aligns across 7 bases. From germline, CDR1 is LGHDT and CDR2 YNNKEL (reference sequence). The trim removed 0 bases at V and 3 bases at J, leaving 5 bases unmatched. This CDR3 spans 16 amino acids. Written as DNA, the CDR3 is TGTGCCAGCAGCCAAGATACAGGGGCAGTTGGAAACACCATATATTTT. Amino acid sequence: CASSQDTGAVGNTIYF.

V is TRBV5-1 and J is TRBJ2-7; D possibly corresponds to TRBD1 (5 bases). Per germline, CDR1 SGHRS and CDR2 YFSETQ. The CDR3 loop spans 18 amino acids. Deletions cut 4 bases from V and 0 bases from J, with 23 bases between. CDR3 sequence reads: CASSLEFPGQASSYEQYF. CDR3 DNA: TGCGCCAGCAGCCTCGAATTCCCAGGGCAGGCGAGCTCCTACGAGCAGTACTTC.

The CDR3 sequence: CASSSSRRGGGTLNEQFF. The CDR3 nucleotides are TGTGCCAGCAGTTCCTCACGTCGCGGGGGAGGGACACTGAATGAGCAGTTCTTC. The V gene is TRBV28, the J gene TRBJ2-1; possible D gene TRBD2, 7 bases. The CDR3 has 18 amino acids. With 4 bases removed from V and 7 bases from J, the gap between germline ends came to 26 bases. Germline CDR1 reads MDHEN; CDR2 reads SYDVKM.

J is TRBJ2-1 and V is TRBV10-1, with D possibly matching TRBD2 (5 bases). CDR1 and CDR2 from the germline V gene are WNHNN and SYGVQD (reference sequence). The CDR3 is 14 amino acids. V lost 4 bases and J 1 base, leaving 8 bases between the germline ends. The CDR3 sequence is CASSGRGSYNEQFF. CDR3 DNA sequence: TGCGCCAGCAGTGGTCGGGGATCCTACAATGAGCAGTTCTTC.

This chain links TRBV7-9 with TRBJ2-5, with TRBD2 as a possible D gene (6 bases). The length of the CDR3 is 15 residues. Germline-derived CDR1 and CDR2 are SEHNR and FQNEAQ (reference sequence). Trimming took 0 bases from V and 4 from J, leaving 12 bases between them. CDR3 nucleotides: TGTGCCAGCAGCTTAGCGGGAGGAGGTGGAGAGACCCAGTACTTC. Encoded protein: CASSLAGGGGETQYF.

This sequence joins TRBV11-2 and TRBJ2-3; 8 bases match TRBD1. V lost 7 bases, J lost 5 bases, and 8 bases stayed unmatched. The V gene's germline CDR1 is SGHAT and CDR2 FQNNGV. The CDR3 is 14 amino acids. The CDR3 DNA reads TGTGCCAGCAACTACCAGGGGGCAATAGATACGCAGTATTTT. Protein: CASNYQGAIDTQYF.

The V and J genes are TRBV24-1 and TRBJ2-2; D possibly corresponds to TRBD1 (5 bases). The germline gives CDR1 KGHDR, CDR2 SFDVKD. The length of the CDR3 is 11 residues. The CDR3 protein is CAAGYTGELFF. CDR3 sequence (DNA): TGTGCGGCAGGGTACACCGGGGAGCTGTTTTTT.

The chain couples TRBV5-6 to TRBJ2-3; 13 nucleotides agree with TRBD2. This CDR3 is 19 amino acids long. The V segment lost 1 base and the J segment 0 bases; nucleotides outside the gene matches: 8. Germline assignment: CDR1 SGHDT and CDR2 YYEEEE. The DNA of the CDR3 is TGTGCCAGCAGCTTGACTAGCGGGAGGGTGATCCGTAGCACAGATACGCAGTATTTT. Its protein product is CASSLTSGRVIRSTDTQYF.